The present T cell receptor (beta chain) was sequenced within a study of blood T cell repertoires in COVID-19. J lost 1 base, V lost 4 bases, and 8 bases had no gene match. There are 16 residues in the CDR3. Germline values: CDR1 SGHRS, CDR2 YFSETQ. In the authors' workflow: Amplification of reference gene primers provided the estimated nucleated cell counts. Assay used: immunoSEQ multiplex PCR; TCRdb lists only in-frame clones, some missing. The V and J calls and clone size come from that table; D and trimming were worked out from the DNA. The sample includes approximately 92,000 clones, roughly 84% seen only once; the top ten take approximately 2%.

The receptor was derived from a man between 65 and 85 years old with active or convalescent COVID-19. Sequenced material: peripheral blood. V is TRBV5-1 and J is TRBJ1-2; 9 nucleotides match TRBD1. This CDR3 is CASSVTPGQGNYGYTF. The CDR3 DNA follows: TGCGCCAGCAGCGTTACCCCGGGACAGGGTAACTATGGCTACACCTTC.